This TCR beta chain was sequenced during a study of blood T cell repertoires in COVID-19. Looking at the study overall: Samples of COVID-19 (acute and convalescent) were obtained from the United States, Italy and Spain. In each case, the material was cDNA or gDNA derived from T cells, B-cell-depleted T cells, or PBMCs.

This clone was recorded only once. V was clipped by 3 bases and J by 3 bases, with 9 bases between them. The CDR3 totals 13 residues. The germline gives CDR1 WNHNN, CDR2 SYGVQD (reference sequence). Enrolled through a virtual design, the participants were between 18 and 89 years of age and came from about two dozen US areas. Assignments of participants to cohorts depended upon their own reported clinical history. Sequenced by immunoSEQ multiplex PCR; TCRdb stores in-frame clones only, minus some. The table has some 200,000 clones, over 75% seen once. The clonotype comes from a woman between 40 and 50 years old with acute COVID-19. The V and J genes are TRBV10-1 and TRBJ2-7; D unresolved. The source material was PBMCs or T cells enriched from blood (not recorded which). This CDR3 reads CASSDSTGYEQYF. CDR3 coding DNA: TGCGCCAGCAGTGATTCCACGGGCTACGAGCAGTACTTC.